This entry is about one T cell receptor beta chain. Its cognate antigen is unknown. All of the donors resided in Nashville, Tennessee, and each was a Caucasian adult. The investigators split CD4+ cells into a CD45RA+ naive subset and a CD45RA-negative memory subset. This entry belongs to a study of shared clonotypes between healthy human individuals. Germline V gene lookup returns CDR1 SGDLS and CDR2 YYNGEE. V lost 0 bases, J lost 2 bases, and 8 bases lay in between. There are 14 residues in the CDR3. Regarding the study as a whole: Non-shared clonotypes had lower generation probabilities than clonotypes shared by all four sorted-subset donors.

Clones were read by immunoSEQ multiplex PCR, and TCRdb kept only the in-frame ones, dropping some. The data contain millions of clones, roughly 94% of them singletons. This TCR came from a man between 18 and 35 years old in good health. The sequenced material came from naive CD4+ T cells sorted from blood. Subset of the sample: CD45RA+ positively selected. The chain employs TRBV9 and TRBJ2-5, with a tentative D call TRBD2 (5 bases). CDR3 protein: CASSVATGQETQYF. Written as DNA, the CDR3 is TGTGCCAGCAGCGTAGCTACGGGGCAAGAGACCCAGTACTTC.